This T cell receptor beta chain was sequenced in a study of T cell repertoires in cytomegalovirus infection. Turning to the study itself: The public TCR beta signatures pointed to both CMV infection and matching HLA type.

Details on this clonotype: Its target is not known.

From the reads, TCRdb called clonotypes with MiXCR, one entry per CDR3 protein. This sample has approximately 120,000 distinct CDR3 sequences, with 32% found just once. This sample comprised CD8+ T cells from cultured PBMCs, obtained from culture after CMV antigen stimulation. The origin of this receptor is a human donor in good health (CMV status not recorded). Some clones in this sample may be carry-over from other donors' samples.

The DNA for the CDR3 is TGTGCCAGCAGAAAACCCGGGCCCGGAAACACCATATATTTT. This codes for CASRKPGPGNTIYF. The rearrangement links TRBV28 to TRBJ1-3; no clear D. Germline V gene sequence: CDR1 MDHEN, CDR2 SYDVKM. The CDR3 is made up of 14 amino acids. Deletions cut 6 bases from V and 4 bases from J, with 13 bases between.